This T cell receptor beta chain was sequenced during a study of cytomegalovirus exposure and HLA in healthy donors (dated by TCRdb to about 2017). For the study in its entirety: According to an earlier analysis of 450 to 650 of the donors, about 179 million T cells yielded over 90 million unique TCR beta sequences and around 280 Gb of sequence data. An earlier analysis of 587 of the donors applied high-throughput TCR beta sequencing to assess whether each TCR beta V gene segment acted as functional or pseudogenic. Genome-wide SNP genotypes for about three fifths of the 666 donors were used in a later genetic analysis, which treated that subset as a discovery cohort. The later analysis used no new phenotypic data to find candidate immune exposures, relying instead on TCR beta sequences and their occurrence across donors. Typing coverage differed by locus: A, B, C, DRB1 and DQB1 were typed in roughly 629-640 donors, DQA1 in 500 to 550, DPA1 in around 580, and DPB1 in 450 to 480. A separate validation cohort of roughly 120 different subjects was used in addition to the 666-subject first cohort. Among the roughly 390 genotyped donors, around 81% belonged to the genetic ancestry cluster associated with self-reported Caucasian donors. The aim of the study was to test whether cataloging public T cell receptors could identify signatures of past pathogen exposure. The study used immunosequencing to profile the T cell repertoires of 670 or so subjects and linked those repertoires to cytomegalovirus serostatus. Several DR-DQ haplotypes were handled as single units for association and clustering because linkage in the cohort was strong. Donor age, sex, ethnicity and CMV serostatus were collected together with the repertoire data. Across under 500 genotyped donors of the cohort, an average of about 240,000 unique TCR beta nucleotide sequences per donor were sequenced, and around 20% of those sequences were non-productive. An early release that covered about 600 HLA-typed donors contained around 330 gigabases of sequencing data and around 85 million unique TCR sequences. A later analysis re-analyzed previously published TCR beta repertoires from 500 to 700 donors and added high-resolution HLA genotyping to study TCR occurrence patterns. Both class I and class II loci were covered by HLA typing, at four-digit resolution. Every discovery cohort repertoire had been produced on one sequencing platform. High-throughput TCR immunosequencing, statistical association of individual TCRs with disease status, and machine learning were combined to predict cytomegalovirus infection status.

Preparation of the library involved the immunoSEQ multiplex PCR assay. The multiplex PCR relied on a mix of 60 forward primers for TCR Vbeta segments and 13 reverse primers for TCR Jbeta segments. The CDR3 region of rearranged TCR beta genes was amplified from genomic DNA by a multiplex PCR assay. The Illumina HiSeq System was used to sequence the amplified TCR beta libraries as 87-base-pair reads. The original methods were these. A later analysis tallied roughly 76 million unique TCR beta chains across the roughly 610 repertoires, and about 12 million of those chains were shared by two or more donors. To remove PCR and sequencing errors, raw reads were error-corrected and collapsed into unique sequences using a nearest-neighbor algorithm that merged closely related sequences. Alignment of CDR3 sequences to IMGT reference sequences was used to assign V, D and J gene segments. Each retained sequence needed at least a six-nucleotide match to both a V gene segment and a J gene segment. Rearrangements were called productive when the CDR3 lacked stop codons and stayed in frame with V and J; all others were non-productive. Following IMGT convention, CDR3 was defined as the stretch from the second conserved V-encoded cysteine to the conserved J-encoded phenylalanine. In an earlier analysis of approximately 500 of the donors, sequences lacking an unambiguous match to a single V gene segment were excluded. An earlier analysis of around 600 of the donors classified V segments as functional when productive rearrangements were above 56.7% and as segregating when the standard deviation between donors was above 5%. To diagnose cytomegalovirus status from the catalog of TCR beta chain sequences, a statistical classification framework was built. A later analysis assigned V and J genes by comparing TCR nucleotide sequences with IMGT/GENE-DB human TR gene sequences. In a later analysis, CDR3 sequences and most-parsimonious VDJ recombination scenarios were assigned using the TCRdist pipeline. A later analysis defined each TCR beta chain by its CDR3 amino acid sequence plus V-gene family, and excluded reads lacking a unique V-gene family. A later analysis removed roughly 590 highly shared, low-generation-probability nucleotide sequences to deal with suspected cross-contamination and a sequencing artifact. A later analysis calculated a clonal expansion index for each public chain from normalized within-repertoire ranks of inferred template counts. In a later analysis, generation probabilities were computed with a VDJ recombination model fitted to out-of-frame rearrangements, and the resulting probabilities were checked against IGoR. A later analysis scored TCR-TCR, TCR-HLA and TCR-CMV co-occurrence with hypergeometric tests, applying a repertoire-size bias correction to TCR pairs. False discovery rates were estimated in a later analysis by permuting HLA or CMV assignments 20 times. A later analysis grouped co-occurring TCRs with DBSCAN, adding TCRdist sequence similarity when clustering within HLA-allele-positive subsets. For co-occurrence clustering, repertoires with fewer than 30,000 or more than 120,000 public chains were excluded, along with 4 to 6 repertoires with anomalous nucleotide sharing. Drawn from immuneACCESS, this table holds only the in-frame rearrangements with V and J called that TCRdb kept. Clones are partly lost; checked studies trace under half to an unresolved V gene and leave the rest unexplained. V, J and clone size are taken as reported in that table, and D and trimming were inferred from the DNA itself. Present in this sample are 180,000 or so clones, about three quarters of which were seen just once. The ten biggest clones cover more than 1.4% of the sample.

V is trimmed back by 4 bases and J by 0 bases, and the junction contains 11 bases that no gene match accounts for. CDR1 is given as SGHTA and CDR2 as FQGTGA, both from the germline V gene. The CDR3 has 19 amino acids, counting the end cysteine and phenylalanine. Kept here is only the CDR3 DNA, which spans 57 bases and is read in frame from base 1. The cohort comprised approximately 700 healthy bone marrow donors. At the time of sampling, every cohort member was nominally healthy, though immune exposures that went unrecorded were likely present. The donor was CMV seronegative and belonged to the group of over 300 seronegative cohort members. A peripheral blood sample was collected from each donor, and TCR beta sequencing was performed on peripheral blood mononuclear cells. The Qiagen DNeasy Blood Extraction Kit was used to extract genomic DNA from the blood cell samples. The study at large found these results: Some IMGT-functional V segments, including TRBV6-2 and TRBV6-3, could not be told apart with the 87-base-pair reads, so those segments were excluded. When HLA alleles, especially DR and DQ, strongly co-occurred, TCR associations were difficult to assign to individual alleles. Linkage disequilibrium might explain the correlated functional status among segregating V segments, but an unknown experimental factor could not be ruled out. A later analysis found that TCR association rates varied across HLA loci, with DRB1 alleles showing the most associated TCRs and HLA-C alleles the fewest. A further reported finding was that TCR beta sequences accurately predicted the HLA-A and HLA-B alleles for most subjects in the first cohort. Most TCR sequences were observed very rarely across donors, whereas some public TCRs were present in many individuals. Most CMV-associated TCR beta chains appeared to be HLA-restricted in a later analysis, and the HLA associations seemed to be driven largely by CMV exposure. Specific HLA alleles were associated with 16,951 TCR beta sequences at a false discovery rate of 0.05 in a later analysis. In a later analysis, several top co-occurrence clusters were reported to appear linked to parvovirus B19, influenza, CMV and Epstein-Barr virus. A later analysis found that HLA-associated TCR beta chains were more clonally expanded and had lower generation probabilities than equally common non-associated chains. Fewer than 20 rarely observed V segments, including chromosome 9 orphons, were excluded from the earlier analysis of approximately 600 of the donors because counts were too low. Only TCR beta chains were sequenced in this cohort, and the absence of alpha or paired-chain data limited detectable features. V-gene and J-gene trimming of TCR beta chains was associated with a missense DCLRE1C variant in a later genetic analysis, and the association was replicated in an independent cohort. An earlier analysis of 450 to 750 of the donors showed that most TCR beta V segments appeared in productive rearrangements either about 87% or about 30% of the time, which broadly matched IMGT annotations. A cluster of highly shared sequence variants was judged likely to be a technical artifact of the sequencing pipeline. In both the original and validation cohorts, the classifier was reported to diagnose cytomegalovirus status with high specificity and sensitivity. In vitro tests confirmed that a few of the cytomegalovirus-associated TCR beta chains recognize cytomegalovirus antigens. The only immune exposure information available for the cohort was CMV serostatus. In the study, around 150 TCR beta chains were listed as associated with cytomegalovirus. In a later genetic analysis, fewer N-insertions in productive TCRs were reported among donors in an Asian-associated ancestry cluster than the approximately 670-donor mean. According to the authors, the approach could potentially be generalized to other disease states and immunological phenotypes. Presence/absence analyses assumed roughly uniform sequencing depth across donors, an assumption that may not hold. Because some donors lacked HLA typing at each locus, the association tests relied only on the typed subset.

A word on this clone: Its antigen specificity is not known. Per-base quality was not reported, and no clone a single base away is much larger than it.

The clonotype comes from a man between 18 and 29 years old in good health and CMV-seronegative. The V and J genes are TRBV7-3 and TRBJ2-3; 12 central bases correspond to TRBD2. Sequenced input: PBMCs. The CDR3 protein is CASSSHRLAGDPSTDTQYF. In nucleotides, the sequence is TGTGCCAGCAGCTCCCACCGACTAGCGGGAGACCCGAGCACAGATACGCAGTATTTT. Reference TRBV7-3 and TRBJ2-3 proteins supply the regions before and after the CDR3; the full variable domain is: GAGVSQTPSNKVTEKGKYVELRCDPISGHTALYWYRQSLGQGPEFLIYFQGTGAADDSGLPNDRFFAVRPEGSVSTLKIQRTERGDSAVYLCASSSHRLAGDPSTDTQYFGPGTRLTVL.